The 23 T cell receptor beta chains below were found in one sample sequenced in a study of Ad26.COV2.S vaccination and SARS-CoV-2 variants. The treatment here: roughly 18 received Ad26.COV2.S at low or high dose, single or two shots; roughly 5 received placebo; per-sample allocation not given. Collection of the samples took place on day 63 after the first injection of vaccine or placebo. TCRdb's copy holds only in-frame clones and misses some; the assay was immunoSEQ multiplex PCR. This table has hundreds of thousands of clones, 89% appearing once. This sample comprised peripheral blood, obtained in a trial of Ad26.COV2.S vaccine versus placebo. The receptors were gathered from a person aged 18-65 years who received the Ad26.COV2.S COVID-19 vaccine or a placebo.

This clone was counted once. The chain employs TRBV7-8 and TRBJ1-6; TRBD1 is a possible D gene (6 bases). The CDR3 loop spans 14 amino acids. Germline CDR1 and CDR2: SGHVS and FQNEAQ. The V gene lost 7 bases and the J gene lost 10 bases, with 17 bases spanning the gap. The CDR3 region is CASKRQGPGSPLHF. For the CDR3, the DNA is TGTGCCAGCAAGCGGCAGGGGCCAGGGTCACCCCTCCACTTT.

The V and J genes are TRBV4-3 and TRBJ1-1; D perhaps matches TRBD1 (6 bases). Germline V gene sequence: CDR1 LGHNA, CDR2 YSLEER. Trimming took off 4 bases at V and 4 bases at J, with 10 bases between the two ends. This CDR3 has 13 residues. The CDR3 region has the DNA TGCGCCAGCAGCCTACAGGGCCTCACTGAAGCTTTCTTT. Its translation: CASSLQGLTEAFF.

V is TRBV5-1 and J is TRBJ2-3; 8 bases are shared with TRBD2. This CDR3 comprises 18 residues. Germline V gene sequence: CDR1 SGHRS, CDR2 YFSETQ. The J segment lost 5 bases and the V segment lost 2 bases, leaving 16 bases of the junction unmatched. The CDR3 spells CASSLSIGSSGGLDTQYF. The CDR3, as DNA: TGCGCCAGCAGCTTAAGTATAGGGTCCAGCGGGGGCCTAGATACGCAGTATTTT.

This chain uses TRBV2 with TRBJ1-2; D is undetermined. Trimming took off 4 bases at V and 7 bases at J, with 7 bases between the two ends. Germline V gene lookup returns CDR1 SNHLY and CDR2 FYNNEI. The length of the CDR3 is 11 residues. DNA for the CDR3: TGTGCCAGCAGTGTGTTTGTTGGCTACACCTTC. This codes for CASSVFVGYTF.

The chain joins TRBV7-6 to TRBJ2-7; 7 bases agree with TRBD1. In germline, CDR1 is SGHVS, CDR2 FNYEAQ. Trimming at V came to 0 bases and at J to 0 bases, leaving 8 bases not matched to a gene. The CDR3 sequence is 17 residues long. In nucleotides, the CDR3 is TGTGCCAGCAGCTTAGCAGGGGGCGCACCGGGCTCCTACGAGCAGTACTTC. Translated: CASSLAGGAPGSYEQYF.

V and J are TRBV28 and TRBJ2-1; 7 bases agree with TRBD1. This CDR3 has 14 residues. CDR1 is MDHEN, CDR2 SYDVKM, per germline. Trimming removed 8 bases from V and 3 bases from J; junction bases left unmatched: 7. CDR3 amino acids: CASYGTVNYNEQFF. CDR3 nucleotide sequence: TGTGCCAGCTACGGGACAGTTAACTACAATGAGCAGTTCTTC.

The rearrangement uses TRBV10-3 and TRBJ1-6, with no clear D. CDR1 and CDR2 from the germline V gene are ENHRY and SYGVKD. This CDR3 has 16 residues. Between the trimmed V and J ends, which lost 0 bases and 1 base, there was a span of 7 bases. The CDR3 loop is CAISESTVSYNSPLHF. DNA for the CDR3: TGTGCCATCAGTGAGTCCACAGTTTCCTATAATTCACCCCTCCACTTT.

The rearrangement uses TRBV10-3 and TRBJ1-1; D possibly corresponds to TRBD1 (6 bases). The V end lost 0 bases, the J end lost 6 bases, and 17 bases lay between the germline ends. The germline V gene has CDR1 ENHRY and CDR2 SYGVKD. This CDR3 contains 16 residues. The CDR3 DNA reads TGTGCCATCAGTGAGTCGGGGGCCAGAGGGGTGGCTGAAGCTTTCTTT. This encodes CAISESGARGVAEAFF.

The CDR3 DNA is TGTGCCAGAAGCTTGTCTCCGCCGGGAACCTACAATGAGCAGTTCTTC. Translated: CARSLSPPGTYNEQFF. The chain combines TRBV5-3 with TRBJ2-1; TRBD2 is a possible D gene (5 bases). TRBV5-3 is an ORF for which the function is uncertain. This CDR3 spans 16 amino acids. V was cut by 1 base and J by 2 bases, with 13 bases left in between.

This chain uses TRBV6-2 or TRBV6-3 with TRBJ1-2; possible D gene TRBD1, 5 bases. Germline values: CDR1 MNHEY, CDR2 SVGEGT. Trimming stripped 5 bases from V and 8 bases from J, with 15 bases between. CDR3 length: 13 residues. The CDR3 nucleotides read TGTGCCAGCAGTCCAGGGCCACCGGGGGGCTACACCTTC. It specifies CASSPGPPGGYTF.

CDR3 residues: CASSLNSWDYGYTF. CDR3 bases: TGCGCCAGCAGCTTGAACAGCTGGGACTATGGCTACACCTTC. The J gene is TRBJ1-2, the V gene TRBV5-1; D is ambiguous. Trimming took 1 base from V and 3 from J, leaving 10 bases between them. Germline V lookup: CDR1 SGHRS, CDR2 YFSETQ. The CDR3 has 14 residues.

The CDR3 DNA is TGTGCCAGCAGCTTAACGGTGGCAGGGAAAAAACTGTTTTTT. Translation: CASSLTVAGKKLFF. The chain couples TRBV7-2 to TRBJ1-4, with D possibly being TRBD1 (5 bases). Trimming left V 2 bases short and J 9 bases short, with 13 bases between. From germline, CDR1 is SGHTA and CDR2 FQGNSA. CDR3 length: 14 residues.

The chain recombines TRBV14 with TRBJ2-1; tentative D call: TRBD2 (6 bases). V was cut by 2 bases and J by 4 bases, with 12 bases left in between. This CDR3 spans 15 amino acids. The germline V gene has CDR1 SGHDN and CDR2 FVKESK. This CDR3 reads CASSQLGGNYNEQFF. DNA of the CDR3: TGTGCCAGCAGCCAACTTGGCGGGAATTACAATGAGCAGTTCTTC.

The chain combines TRBV4-1 with TRBJ1-2, with D unresolved. This CDR3 has 16 residues. Germline V gene data show CDR1 as MGHRA and CDR2 as YSYEKL. Trimming took 0 bases from V and 4 from J, leaving 15 bases between them. CDR3 loop: CASSQDTAFLGYGYTF. For the CDR3, the DNA is TGCGCCAGCAGCCAAGATACAGCCTTCCTAGGCTATGGCTACACCTTC.

J is TRBJ2-5 and V is TRBV5-1, with D possibly being TRBD2 (6 bases). Germline V lookup: CDR1 SGHRS, CDR2 YFSETQ. V lost 4 bases and J 5 bases, leaving 15 bases between the germline ends. The CDR3 sequence is 14 residues long. The CDR3 nucleotides read TGCGCCAGCAGCGCACGGCCGGGGGAGGAGACCCAGTACTTC. Translated, it gives CASSARPGEETQYF.

The V call is TRBV19, the J call TRBJ1-2; TRBD1 might be the D (5 bases). V lost 4 bases and J lost 9, with 15 bases in between. The V gene's germline CDR1 is LNHDA and CDR2 SQIVND (reference sequence). This CDR3 region has 13 residues. In DNA, the CDR3 is TGTGCCAGTAGTACCCCGGGACCTGTGAGCTACACCTTC. Amino acids: CASSTPGPVSYTF.

The chain recombines TRBV10-3 with TRBJ1-4; D is undetermined. V was clipped by 6 bases and J by 5 bases, with 25 bases between them. Germline V CDR1 and CDR2: ENHRY, SYGVKD. The CDR3 runs 18 residues. CDR3 bases: TGTGCCATCAGCCGAACTACTACCCCGGGAACCGAAAATGAAAAACTGTTTTTT. Encoded protein: CAISRTTTPGTENEKLFF.

V is TRBV6-5 and J is TRBJ1-1, with 7 positions matching TRBD1. This CDR3 region has 14 residues. Germline CDR1 reads MNHEY; CDR2 reads SVGAGI. V dropped 6 bases and J dropped 0; count of bases not matched to a gene: 4. The CDR3 nucleotides read TGTGCCAGCAGGGCAGGGGGACTGAACACTGAAGCTTTCTTT. The encoded protein is CASRAGGLNTEAFF.

The gene calls are TRBV28 and TRBJ2-1; D tentatively fits TRBD1 or TRBD2 (5 bases each). This CDR3 region has 13 residues. The germline CDR1 and CDR2 sequences are MDHEN and SYDVKM. With 6 bases removed from V and 8 bases from J, the gap between germline ends came to 14 bases. The CDR3 is CASRFWGSDEQFF. Here the CDR3 DNA reads TGTGCCAGCAGGTTTTGGGGGAGTGATGAGCAGTTCTTC.

As for this clone: The sample contains more than one DNA sequence encoding this CDR3. CDR3 amino acids: CASSLAETQYF. CDR3 bases: TGTGCCAGCAGTTTAGCTGAGACCCAGTACTTC. This chain links TRBV12-3 or TRBV12-4 with TRBJ2-5; D remains unclear. This CDR3 contains 11 residues. V was cut by 0 bases and J by 5 bases, with 1 base left in between.

V is TRBV5-4 and J is TRBJ1-4; D remains unclear. CDR1 and CDR2 (germline): SGHNT, YYREEE (reference sequence). CDR3 size: 14 residues. The V and J ends lost 0 bases and 3 bases respectively, with 6 bases between them. CDR3 DNA sequence: TGTGCCAGCAGCTTGGTGGATCCTAATGAAAAACTGTTTTTT. Its protein is CASSLVDPNEKLFF.

The chain joins TRBV6-6 to TRBJ1-2, with 8 bases identical to TRBD1. This CDR3 region has 14 residues. V dropped 6 bases and J dropped 2; count of bases not matched to a gene: 5. Germline V lookup: CDR1 MNHNY, CDR2 SVGAGI (reference sequence). The CDR3: CASRKTGDNYGYTF. In DNA form, the CDR3 reads TGTGCCAGCAGGAAGACAGGGGACAACTATGGCTACACCTTC.

V usage is TRBV7-2 and J usage is TRBJ1-2, with D unclear. Looked up from germline, CDR1 is SGHTA and CDR2 is FQGNSA. This CDR3 has 15 residues. Trimming shortened V by 5 bases and J by 5 bases, and 18 bases separated the two germline ends. The CDR3 sequence: CASSQDRGSLYGYTF. CDR3 bases: TGTGCCAGCAGCCAGGACCGCGGGTCCCTTTATGGCTACACCTTC.